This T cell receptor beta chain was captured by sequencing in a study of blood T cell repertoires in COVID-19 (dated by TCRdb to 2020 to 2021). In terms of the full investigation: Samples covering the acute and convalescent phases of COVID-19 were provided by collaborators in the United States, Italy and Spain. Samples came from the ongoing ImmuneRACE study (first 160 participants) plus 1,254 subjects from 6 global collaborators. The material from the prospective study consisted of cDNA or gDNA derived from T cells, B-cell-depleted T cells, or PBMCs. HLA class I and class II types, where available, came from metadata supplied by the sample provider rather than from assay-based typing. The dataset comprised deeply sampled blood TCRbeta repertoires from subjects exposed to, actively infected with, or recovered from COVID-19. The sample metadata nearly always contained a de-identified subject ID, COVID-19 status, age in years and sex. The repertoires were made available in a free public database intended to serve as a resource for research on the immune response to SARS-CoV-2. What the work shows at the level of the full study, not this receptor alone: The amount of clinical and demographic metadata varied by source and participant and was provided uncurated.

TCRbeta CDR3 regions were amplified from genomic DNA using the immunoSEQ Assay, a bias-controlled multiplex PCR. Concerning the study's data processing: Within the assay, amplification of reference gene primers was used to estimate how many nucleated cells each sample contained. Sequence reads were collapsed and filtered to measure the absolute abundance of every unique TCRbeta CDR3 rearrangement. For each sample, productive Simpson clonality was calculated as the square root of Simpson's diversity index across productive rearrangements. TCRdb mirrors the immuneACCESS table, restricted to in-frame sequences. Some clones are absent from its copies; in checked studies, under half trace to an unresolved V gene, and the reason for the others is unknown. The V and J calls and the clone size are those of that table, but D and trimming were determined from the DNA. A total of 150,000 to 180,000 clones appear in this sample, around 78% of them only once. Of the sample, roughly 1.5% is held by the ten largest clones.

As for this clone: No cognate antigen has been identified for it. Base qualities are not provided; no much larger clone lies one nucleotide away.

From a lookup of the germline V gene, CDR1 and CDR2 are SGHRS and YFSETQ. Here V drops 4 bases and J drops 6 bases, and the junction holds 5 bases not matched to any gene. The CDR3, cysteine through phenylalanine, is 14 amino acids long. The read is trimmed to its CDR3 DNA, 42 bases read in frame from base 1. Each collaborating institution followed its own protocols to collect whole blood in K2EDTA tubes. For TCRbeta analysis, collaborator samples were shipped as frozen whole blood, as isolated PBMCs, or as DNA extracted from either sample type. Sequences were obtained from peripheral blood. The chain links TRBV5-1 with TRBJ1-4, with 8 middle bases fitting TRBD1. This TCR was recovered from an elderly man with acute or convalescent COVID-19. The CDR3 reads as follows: CASSIDRGDEKLFF. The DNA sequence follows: TGCGCCAGCAGCATCGACAGGGGCGATGAAAAACTGTTTTTT.